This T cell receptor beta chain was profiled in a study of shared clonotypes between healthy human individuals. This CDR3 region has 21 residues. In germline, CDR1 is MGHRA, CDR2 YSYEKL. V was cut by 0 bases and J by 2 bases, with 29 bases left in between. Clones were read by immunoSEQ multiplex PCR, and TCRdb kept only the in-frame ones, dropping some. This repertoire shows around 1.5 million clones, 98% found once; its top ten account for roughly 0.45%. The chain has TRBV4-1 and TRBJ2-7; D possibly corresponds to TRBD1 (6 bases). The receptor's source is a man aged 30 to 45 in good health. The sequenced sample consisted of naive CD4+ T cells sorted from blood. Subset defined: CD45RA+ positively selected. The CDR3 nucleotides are TGCGCCAGCAGCCAAGATCCTCTTTTTGGAGCGTTGGGGACACCTACCTACGAGCAGTACTTC. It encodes CASSQDPLFGALGTPTYEQYF.